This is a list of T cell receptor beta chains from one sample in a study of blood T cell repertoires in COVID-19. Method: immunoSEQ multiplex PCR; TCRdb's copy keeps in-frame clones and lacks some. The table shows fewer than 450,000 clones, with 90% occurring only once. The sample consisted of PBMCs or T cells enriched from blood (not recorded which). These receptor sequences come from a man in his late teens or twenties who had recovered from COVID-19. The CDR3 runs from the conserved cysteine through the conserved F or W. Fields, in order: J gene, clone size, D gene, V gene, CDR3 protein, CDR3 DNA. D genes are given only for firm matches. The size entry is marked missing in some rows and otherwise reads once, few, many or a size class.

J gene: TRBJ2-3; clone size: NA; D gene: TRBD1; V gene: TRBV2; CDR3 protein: CASRQGAADTQYF; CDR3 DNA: TGTGCCAGCAGACAGGGGGCTGCAGATACGCAGTATTTT
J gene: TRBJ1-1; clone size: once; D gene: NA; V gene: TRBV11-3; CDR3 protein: CASSPPTAANTEAFF; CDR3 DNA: TGTGCCAGCAGCCCCCCCACAGCCGCGAACACTGAAGCTTTCTTT
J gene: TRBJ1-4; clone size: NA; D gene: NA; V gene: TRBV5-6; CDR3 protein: CASSSRQPGEKLFF; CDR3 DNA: TGTGCCAGCAGCTCTAGACAGCCTGGTGAAAAACTGTTTTTT
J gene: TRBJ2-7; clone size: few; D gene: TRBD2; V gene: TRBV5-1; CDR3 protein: CASSLAAGGPDEQYF; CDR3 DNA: TGCGCCAGCAGCTTGGCCGCGGGAGGGCCTGACGAGCAGTACTTC
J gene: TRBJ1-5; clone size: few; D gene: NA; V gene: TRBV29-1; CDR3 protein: CSVGERDQPQHF; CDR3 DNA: TGCAGCGTGGGAGAACGGGATCAGCCCCAGCATTTT
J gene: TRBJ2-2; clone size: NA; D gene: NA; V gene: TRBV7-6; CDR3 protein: CASSQGLYANTGELFF; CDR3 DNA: TGTGCCAGCAGCCAAGGACTGTACGCGAACACCGGGGAGCTGTTTTTT
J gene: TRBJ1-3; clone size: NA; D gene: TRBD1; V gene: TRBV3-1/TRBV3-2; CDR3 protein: CASSQARGTLYF; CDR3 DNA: TGTGCCAGCAGCCAAGCCAGGGGGACACTCTATTTT
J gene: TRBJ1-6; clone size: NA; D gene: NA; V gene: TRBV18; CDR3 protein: CASSPTGLPNSPLHF; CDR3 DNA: TGTGCCAGCTCACCAACCGGACTGCCTAATTCACCCCTCCACTTT
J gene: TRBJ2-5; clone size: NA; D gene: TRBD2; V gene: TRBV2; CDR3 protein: CASSTSGSLETQYF; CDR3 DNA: TGTGCCAGCAGTACTAGCGGGAGTCTAGAGACCCAGTACTTC
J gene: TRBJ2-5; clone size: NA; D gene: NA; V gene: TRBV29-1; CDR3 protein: CSVEDRGQYF; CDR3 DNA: TGCAGCGTTGAGGATCGAGGGCAGTACTTC
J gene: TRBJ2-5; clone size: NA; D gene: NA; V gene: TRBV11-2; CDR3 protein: CASSLPWAGADDPQYF; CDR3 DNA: TGTGCCAGCAGCCTCCCCTGGGCGGGGGCCGATGATCCCCAGTACTTC
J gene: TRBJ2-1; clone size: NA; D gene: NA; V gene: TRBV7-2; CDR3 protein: CASSFSPTRVFF; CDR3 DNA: TGTGCCAGCAGCTTTTCCCCGACTAGGGTGTTCTTC
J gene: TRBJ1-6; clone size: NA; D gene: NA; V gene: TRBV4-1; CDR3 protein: CASSLQGNNSPLHF; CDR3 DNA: TGCGCCAGCAGCCTGCAGGGAAATAATTCACCCCTCCACTTT
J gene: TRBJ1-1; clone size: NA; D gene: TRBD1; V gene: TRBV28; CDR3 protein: CASSPEDRANTEAFF; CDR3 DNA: TGTGCCAGCAGCCCGGAGGACAGGGCGAACACTGAAGCTTTCTTT
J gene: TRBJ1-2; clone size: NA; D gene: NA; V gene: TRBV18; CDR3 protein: CASGAANYGYTF; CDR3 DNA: TGTGCCAGCGGGGCAGCTAACTATGGCTACACCTTC
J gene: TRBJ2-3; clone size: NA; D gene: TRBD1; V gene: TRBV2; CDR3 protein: CASSPDRDITDTQYF; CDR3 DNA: TGTGCCAGCAGTCCCGACAGGGACATCACAGATACGCAGTATTTT
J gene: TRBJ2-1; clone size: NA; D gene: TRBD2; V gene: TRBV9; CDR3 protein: CASSEDGILAGATNEQFF; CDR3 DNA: TGTGCCAGCAGCGAGGACGGAATACTAGCGGGAGCCACAAATGAGCAGTTCTTC
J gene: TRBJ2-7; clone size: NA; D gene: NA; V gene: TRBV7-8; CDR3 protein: CASSPPAHYEQYF; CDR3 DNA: TGTGCCAGCAGCCCCCCTGCGCACTACGAGCAGTACTTC
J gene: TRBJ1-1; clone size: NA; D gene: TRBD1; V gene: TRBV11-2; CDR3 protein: CASTLTGAKAFF; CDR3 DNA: TGTGCCAGCACCCTGACAGGGGCTAAAGCTTTCTTT
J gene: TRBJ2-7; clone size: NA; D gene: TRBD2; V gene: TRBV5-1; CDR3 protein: CASSLGLAGDEPYEQYF; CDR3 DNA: TGCGCCAGCAGCTTGGGACTAGCGGGTGACGAACCCTACGAGCAGTACTTC